The rows below give T cell receptor beta chains drawn from one sample of a study of OX40 agonist ivuxolimab in advanced cancers. The method was immunoSEQ multiplex PCR; TCRdb's version includes in-frame clones alone and lacks a portion of them. The data show roughly 86,000 clones, with about 89% seen just once and 0.4% to 0.55% held by the top ten. Sequencing was performed on CD4+ or CD8+ T cells sorted from blood, taken in a trial of the OX40 agonist ivuxolimab. These receptors came from an adult with an advanced solid tumor such as melanoma, head and neck, liver or kidney cancer. CDR3s include the opening cysteine and the closing phenylalanine or tryptophan. The D gene is left open where the match is weak. Rows give clone size only sometimes, using once, few, many, or a class for an expanded clone.

abundance: .
d_gene: TRBD1
len: 15
j_gene: TRBJ1-4
v_gene: TRBV5-1
CDR3nt: TGCGCCAGCAGCTTGGCCGGGACAGGGGGTGAAAAACTGTTTTTT
CDR3aa: CASSLAGTGGEKLFF

abundance: .
d_gene: .
len: 15
j_gene: TRBJ2-1
v_gene: TRBV6-1
CDR3nt: TGTGCCAGCAGTGAAATGGTAGCGCCTTACAATGAGCAGTTCTTC
CDR3aa: CASSEMVAPYNEQFF

abundance: .
d_gene: .
len: 15
j_gene: TRBJ2-7
v_gene: TRBV5-1
CDR3nt: TGCGCCAGCAGCTTGGAACTGGGGGGATCCTACGAGCAGTACTTC
CDR3aa: CASSLELGGSYEQYF

abundance: .
d_gene: .
len: 12
j_gene: TRBJ1-2
v_gene: TRBV28
CDR3nt: TGTGCCAGCAATACCCTCAACTATGGCTACACCTTC
CDR3aa: CASNTLNYGYTF

abundance: .
d_gene: .
len: 13
j_gene: TRBJ2-7
v_gene: TRBV28
CDR3nt: TGTGCCAGCAGTGATCCGGGACGCTACGAGCAGTACTTC
CDR3aa: CASSDPGRYEQYF

abundance: .
d_gene: TRBD1
len: 13
j_gene: TRBJ1-2
v_gene: TRBV11-2
CDR3nt: TGTGCCAGCAGCTCGCGACAGGGTGGCGGCTACACCTTC
CDR3aa: CASSSRQGGGYTF

abundance: once
d_gene: .
len: 17
j_gene: TRBJ2-3
v_gene: TRBV11-2
CDR3nt: TGTGCCAGCAGCTTCCTGGGGCTAGCCGGGAACACAGATACGCAGTATTTT
CDR3aa: CASSFLGLAGNTDTQYF

abundance: .
d_gene: TRBD1
len: 14
j_gene: TRBJ1-1
v_gene: TRBV7-2
CDR3nt: TGTGCCAGCAGCTCCCACAGGGGGGACACTGAAGCTTTCTTT
CDR3aa: CASSSHRGDTEAFF

abundance: .
d_gene: .
len: 13
j_gene: TRBJ2-3
v_gene: TRBV7-6
CDR3nt: TGTGCCGGCAGCACCTGGGGGGGCGACACGCAGTATTTT
CDR3aa: CAGSTWGGDTQYF

abundance: .
d_gene: .
len: 15
j_gene: TRBJ1-5
v_gene: TRBV6-4
CDR3nt: TGTGCCAGCAGTGACTCCGGGGCAGGCAATCAGCCCCAGCATTTT
CDR3aa: CASSDSGAGNQPQHF

abundance: once
d_gene: .
len: 14
j_gene: TRBJ1-2
v_gene: TRBV18
CDR3nt: TGTGCCAGCTCACCAGGGGCGGATCTCCAGGGCTACACCTTC
CDR3aa: CASSPGADLQGYTF

abundance: .
d_gene: TRBD1
len: 18
j_gene: TRBJ2-1
v_gene: TRBV18
CDR3nt: TGTGCCAGCTCCAGGGCTCCGACAGGGCTTGGTTACTTTGATGAGCAGTTCTTC
CDR3aa: CASSRAPTGLGYFDEQFF

abundance: .
d_gene: .
len: 15
j_gene: TRBJ2-4
v_gene: TRBV27
CDR3nt: TGTGCCAGCAGTTTATCGGCAGGGCGCAAAAACATTCAGTACTTC
CDR3aa: CASSLSAGRKNIQYF

abundance: .
d_gene: .
len: 12
j_gene: TRBJ2-5
v_gene: TRBV11-3
CDR3nt: TGTGCCAGCAGCCCGACGGGGGAGACCCAGTACTTC
CDR3aa: CASSPTGETQYF

abundance: .
d_gene: .
len: 13
j_gene: TRBJ2-3
v_gene: TRBV30
CDR3nt: TGTGCCTGGAGTCAAGGGAGGTCAGATACGCAGTATTTT
CDR3aa: CAWSQGRSDTQYF

abundance: .
d_gene: TRBD1
len: 14
j_gene: TRBJ2-2
v_gene: TRBV7-3
CDR3nt: TGTGCCAGCAGCTCCGCGACAGGGACCGGGGAGCTGTTTTTT
CDR3aa: CASSSATGTGELFF

abundance: .
d_gene: .
len: 12
j_gene: TRBJ1-1
v_gene: TRBV28
CDR3nt: TGTGCCAGCAGTTTTTTGAGGACTGAAGCTTTCTTT
CDR3aa: CASSFLRTEAFF

abundance: .
d_gene: .
len: 12
j_gene: TRBJ2-1
v_gene: TRBV7-2
CDR3nt: TGTGCCAGCAGCGCGTTCGGGGTCGAGCAGTTCTTC
CDR3aa: CASSAFGVEQFF

abundance: .
d_gene: TRBD1
len: 14
j_gene: TRBJ1-5
v_gene: TRBV6-1
CDR3nt: TGTGCCAGCAGTGAATTTAGGGGGCCTCAGCCCCAGCATTTT
CDR3aa: CASSEFRGPQPQHF

abundance: .
d_gene: .
len: 16
j_gene: TRBJ2-3
v_gene: TRBV7-3
CDR3nt: TGTGCCAGCAGCTTAAGGGCAGGGGTGGTGTGGGATACGCAGTATTTT
CDR3aa: CASSLRAGVVWDTQYF

abundance: .
d_gene: TRBD1
len: 15
j_gene: TRBJ1-1
v_gene: TRBV5-6
CDR3nt: TGTGCCAGCAGCCCCGGGACAGGGTGGAACACTGAAGCTTTCTTT
CDR3aa: CASSPGTGWNTEAFF

abundance: .
d_gene: .
len: 15
j_gene: TRBJ2-2
v_gene: TRBV2
CDR3nt: TGTGCCAGCAGTGAAGAGAGAGGGTCCACCGGGGAGCTGTTTTTT
CDR3aa: CASSEERGSTGELFF

abundance: .
d_gene: TRBD2
len: 13
j_gene: TRBJ2-1
v_gene: TRBV7-2
CDR3nt: TGTGCCAGCAGCTTAGGTGGGGGACGGGAGGAGTTCTTC
CDR3aa: CASSLGGGREEFF

abundance: .
d_gene: TRBD2
len: 15
j_gene: TRBJ2-3
v_gene: TRBV27
CDR3nt: TGTGCCAGCAGTACCCTCAGCGGGAGGCCTTATACGCAGTATTTT
CDR3aa: CASSTLSGRPYTQYF

abundance: .
d_gene: .
len: 14
j_gene: TRBJ1-2
v_gene: TRBV2
CDR3nt: TGTGCCAGCAGGAACCCTCTCGGAGTCGATGGCTACACCTTC
CDR3aa: CASRNPLGVDGYTF

abundance: .
d_gene: .
len: 11
j_gene: TRBJ1-1
v_gene: TRBV25-1
CDR3nt: TGTGCCAGCAGGGATACAGTGAAAGCTTTCTTT
CDR3aa: CASRDTVKAFF

abundance: .
d_gene: .
len: 14
j_gene: TRBJ2-5
v_gene: TRBV19
CDR3nt: TGTGCCAGTAGTATGGAGGGGGGTAGGGAGACCCAGTACTTC
CDR3aa: CASSMEGGRETQYF

abundance: .
d_gene: TRBD1
len: 14
j_gene: TRBJ1-6
v_gene: TRBV9
CDR3nt: TGTGCCAGCAGGGGACAGGGTGAGAGTTCACCCCTCCACTTT
CDR3aa: CASRGQGESSPLHF

abundance: .
d_gene: TRBD1
len: 14
j_gene: TRBJ2-7
v_gene: TRBV11-1
CDR3nt: TGTGCCAGCAGCTTACTGGGACAGGAGGACGAGCAGTACTTC
CDR3aa: CASSLLGQEDEQYF

abundance: .
d_gene: TRBD1
len: 15
j_gene: TRBJ1-4
v_gene: TRBV6-5
CDR3nt: TGTGCCAGCAGTCCCTCCAGGGGGGGTTTTGAAAAACTGTTTTTT
CDR3aa: CASSPSRGGFEKLFF

abundance: .
d_gene: TRBD1
len: 14
j_gene: TRBJ1-2
v_gene: TRBV11-3
CDR3nt: TGTGCCAGCAGCAGCGAAGGACAGGGGAAGGGCTACACCTTC
CDR3aa: CASSSEGQGKGYTF

abundance: .
d_gene: .
len: 16
j_gene: TRBJ2-3
v_gene: TRBV7-3
CDR3nt: TGTGCCAGCAGCCGTGGAGGGGCCGGGGCGTGGGATACGCAGTATTTT
CDR3aa: CASSRGGAGAWDTQYF

abundance: .
d_gene: TRBD2
len: 16
j_gene: TRBJ2-2
v_gene: TRBV25-1
CDR3nt: TGTGCCAGCAGCCGACTAGCGGGAGGAAAAACCGGGGAGCTGTTTTTT
CDR3aa: CASSRLAGGKTGELFF

abundance: .
d_gene: TRBD2
len: 14
j_gene: TRBJ2-7
v_gene: TRBV25-1
CDR3nt: TGTGCCAGCAGTGAAGGGGGAGGGCCCTACGAGCAGTACTTC
CDR3aa: CASSEGGGPYEQYF

abundance: once
d_gene: .
len: 14
j_gene: TRBJ2-5
v_gene: TRBV5-6
CDR3nt: TGTGCCAGCAGCTTGGCGGGGACCCAAGAGACCCAGTACTTC
CDR3aa: CASSLAGTQETQYF

abundance: .
d_gene: .
len: 15
j_gene: TRBJ2-7
v_gene: TRBV27
CDR3nt: TGTGCCAGCAGTTTATACGGGGGCAGAGGATGCGAGCAGTACTTC
CDR3aa: CASSLYGGRGCEQYF

abundance: .
d_gene: .
len: 16
j_gene: TRBJ2-1
v_gene: TRBV6-6
CDR3nt: TGTGCCAGCAGTTATGGTCAAGCAGGATACTACAATGAGCAGTTCTTC
CDR3aa: CASSYGQAGYYNEQFF

abundance: .
d_gene: TRBD1
len: 15
j_gene: TRBJ1-1
v_gene: TRBV6-6
CDR3nt: TGTGCCAGCCGCACACAGGGGGCTGGGAACACTGAAGCTTTCTTT
CDR3aa: CASRTQGAGNTEAFF

abundance: .
d_gene: .
len: 16
j_gene: TRBJ1-6
v_gene: TRBV30
CDR3nt: TGTGCCTGGAGTATTGGAGTGAGCTCCTATAATTCACCCCTCCACTTT
CDR3aa: CAWSIGVSSYNSPLHF

abundance: .
d_gene: .
len: 13
j_gene: TRBJ2-5
v_gene: TRBV6-5
CDR3nt: TGTGCCAGCACCCCCCCGGCCCAAGAGACCCAGTACTTC
CDR3aa: CASTPPAQETQYF